The rows below give T cell receptor beta chains drawn from one sample of a study of STAT5B mutations in CD4+ large granular lymphocyte leukemia. This table comes from immunoSEQ multiplex PCR, and its TCRdb copy is limited to in-frame clones, with some not included. The sample has some 30,000 clones; around four fifths are singletons. The material sequenced was CD4+ T cells from blood buffy coats. These receptors were collected from a human donor in good health. Both conserved end residues are part of each CDR3. The D gene is left open where the match is weak. The size of a clone is reported for some rows only, either as once, few or many, or as a class for expanded clones.

CDR3 | DNA | J | D | V | size
CAISEARIEQYF | TGTGCCATCAGTGAGGCGCGTATTGAGCAGTACTTC | TRBJ2-5 | . | TRBV10-3 | .
CASSAGQGYGYTF | TGTGCCAGCAGCGCGGGACAGGGCTATGGCTACACCTTC | TRBJ1-2 | TRBD1 | TRBV5-8 | once
CASTLQVPGNGYTF | TGTGCCAGCACTTTACAGGTCCCGGGGAATGGCTACACCTTC | TRBJ1-2 | . | TRBV28 | .
CASSPLETGELFF | TGTGCCAGCTCACCACTAGAGACCGGGGAGCTGTTTTTT | TRBJ2-2 | . | TRBV18 | .
CASSQEDGADTEAFF | TGTGCCAGTAGTCAGGAGGACGGCGCGGACACTGAAGCTTTCTTT | TRBJ1-1 | . | TRBV19 | .
CASSLGQSTDTQYF | TGTGCCAGCTCACTGGGACAGAGCACAGATACGCAGTATTTT | TRBJ2-3 | TRBD1 | TRBV18 | .
CASSPQAGPNYGYTF | TGTGCCAGCAGTCCCCAGGCAGGACCTAACTATGGCTACACCTTC | TRBJ1-2 | . | TRBV28 | .
CASSFGTEWENYEQYF | TGTGCCAGCAGCTTTGGGACGGAATGGGAGAACTACGAGCAGTACTTC | TRBJ2-7 | . | TRBV11-2 | .
CASRPTTSGSFEQYF | TGTGCCAGTAGACCGACGACTAGCGGGAGTTTCGAGCAGTACTTC | TRBJ2-7 | TRBD2 | TRBV19 | .
CASSLQGAYEQYF | TGTGCCAGCAGCCTACAGGGCGCCTACGAGCAGTACTTC | TRBJ2-7 | . | TRBV6-5 | few
CASSLQLSRRGEAFF | TGTGCCAGCAGTTTACAGCTTAGCCGACGAGGCGAAGCTTTCTTT | TRBJ1-1 | . | TRBV6-6 | .
CSAETSTGNEQFF | TGCAGCGCGGAGACCTCAACGGGGAATGAGCAGTTCTTC | TRBJ2-1 | . | TRBV29-1 | .
CAWSVLLAGVYNEQFF | TGTGCCTGGAGTGTACTTTTGGCGGGAGTCTACAATGAGCAGTTCTTC | TRBJ2-1 | TRBD2 | TRBV30 | .
CASSLVLVGGKKYF | TGTGCCAGCAGCTTAGTACTAGTGGGGGGTAAGAAGTACTTC | TRBJ2-7 | . | TRBV11-2 | .
CAWSYMYGRNYGYTF | TGTGCCTGGAGTTACATGTACGGAAGGAACTATGGCTACACCTTC | TRBJ1-2 | . | TRBV30 | .
CSVSAGDTDTQYF | TGCAGCGTTAGTGCGGGAGACACAGATACGCAGTATTTT | TRBJ2-3 | TRBD2 | TRBV29-1 | .
CASSQLFGTYEQYF | TGTGCCAGCAGCCAACTCTTCGGGACCTACGAGCAGTACTTC | TRBJ2-7 | . | TRBV14 | few
CASSLGTPETQYF | TGCGCCAGCAGCTTGGGGACCCCGGAGACCCAGTACTTC | TRBJ2-5 | . | TRBV5-1 | .
CASSLRQGTSDTQYF | TGTGCCAGCAGCCTCCGACAGGGCACCTCAGATACGCAGTATTTT | TRBJ2-3 | TRBD1 | TRBV7-2 | .
CASRRWVSADTQYF | TGTGCCAGCAGAAGATGGGTTTCTGCAGATACGCAGTATTTT | TRBJ2-3 | . | TRBV6-1 | .
CASSGSNSGNTIYF | TGTGCCAGCAGTGGCAGTAACTCTGGAAACACCATATATTTT | TRBJ1-3 | . | TRBV6-5 | .
CASSRWGLHEQYF | TGTGCCAGCAGCCGGTGGGGTCTCCACGAGCAGTACTTC | TRBJ2-7 | . | TRBV7-9 | .
CASSAGQTEKLFF | TGCGCCAGCAGCGCCGGACAGACTGAAAAACTGTTTTTT | TRBJ1-4 | . | TRBV5-1 | .
CASSLGTSNTGELFF | TGCGCCAGCAGCTTGGGCACCTCGAACACCGGGGAGCTGTTTTTT | TRBJ2-2 | . | TRBV5-1 | once
CASSFGSLGQYF | TGTGCCAGCAGTTTCGGTAGCCTGGGGCAGTACTTC | TRBJ2-5 | . | TRBV28 | .
CASSYRQPMNTEAFF | TGTGCCAGCAGTTACCGACAGCCCATGAACACTGAAGCTTTCTTT | TRBJ1-1 | . | TRBV6-6 | .
CATTRGSRTGELFF | TGTGCCACCACTCGCGGGAGTCGTACCGGGGAGCTGTTTTTT | TRBJ2-2 | TRBD2 | TRBV15 | .
CASSEGTSQAHNEQFF | TGTGCCAGCAGCGAAGGGACTAGCCAAGCCCACAATGAGCAGTTCTTC | TRBJ2-1 | TRBD2 | TRBV5-5 | .
CAWSWSAGETEAFF | TGTGCCTGGAGTTGGTCTGCAGGGGAAACTGAAGCTTTCTTT | TRBJ1-1 | . | TRBV30 | .
CASNRYYSSGELFF | TGTGCCAGCAACCGCTATTACAGTTCCGGGGAGCTGTTTTTT | TRBJ2-2 | . | TRBV6-5 | .
CASSSYGTNSYNEQFF | TGTGCCAGCAGCTCCTACGGGACTAATTCCTACAATGAGCAGTTCTTC | TRBJ2-1 | TRBD2 | TRBV5-4 | .
CSVRTAEKLFF | TGCAGCGTACGGACGGCTGAAAAACTGTTTTTT | TRBJ1-4 | . | TRBV29-1 | once
CASSTRAEGYTGELFF | TGTGCCAGCTCCACGCGGGCGGAAGGCTACACCGGGGAGCTGTTTTTT | TRBJ2-2 | . | TRBV18 | few
CASSPTSGTIIEQYF | TGTGCCAGCAGCCCGACTAGCGGGACCATTATCGAGCAGTACTTC | TRBJ2-7 | TRBD2 | TRBV7-3 | .
CASSPPNPGLAANNEQFF | TGTGCCAGCTCACCACCCAATCCGGGACTAGCGGCGAACAATGAGCAGTTCTTC | TRBJ2-1 | TRBD2 | TRBV18 | .
CASSMSDTQYF | TGTGCCAGCAGCATGTCAGATACGCAGTATTTT | TRBJ2-3 | . | TRBV5-6 | .
CASSLTSGKDYEQYF | TGTGCCAGCAGCTTAACTAGCGGGAAAGACTACGAGCAGTACTTC | TRBJ2-7 | TRBD2 | TRBV11-2 | few
CASSEGGTAIEKLFF | TGTGCCAGCAGTGAAGGGGGGACAGCTATTGAAAAACTGTTTTTT | TRBJ1-4 | TRBD1 | TRBV6-1 | once
CSGAAGQLGNTIYF | TGCAGCGGAGCGGCCGGGCAGCTTGGAAACACCATATATTTT | TRBJ1-3 | . | TRBV29-1 | .
CASRRQGRGTDTQYF | TGTGCCAGCCGCCGACAGGGTCGGGGCACAGATACGCAGTATTTT | TRBJ2-3 | TRBD1 | TRBV25-1 | .
CAISGDPFMNEQYF | TGTGCCATCAGTGGGGACCCTTTCATGAACGAGCAGTACTTC | TRBJ2-7 | . | TRBV10-3 | once
CASSVGISGDTGELFF | TGCGCCAGCAGCGTGGGGATATCTGGGGACACCGGGGAGCTGTTTTTT | TRBJ2-2 | . | TRBV5-1 | .
CASSLLPGMEGYTF | TGTGCCAGCAGCTTATTGCCGGGGATGGAGGGCTACACCTTC | TRBJ1-2 | . | TRBV7-6 | .
CASSSTTAYEQYF | TGTGCCAGCAGCTCCACGACAGCCTACGAGCAGTACTTC | TRBJ2-7 | . | TRBV7-6 | .
CASRPLEGSMGHEQYF | TGTGCCAGCAGACCCCTTGAGGGTAGCATGGGGCACGAGCAGTACTTC | TRBJ2-7 | . | TRBV27 | .
CASGANYGYTF | TGTGCCAGCGGGGCTAACTATGGCTACACCTTC | TRBJ1-2 | . | TRBV7-2 | .
CASSYPGTSRHEQFF | TGTGCCAGCAGTTACCCCGGGACTTCCCGCCATGAGCAGTTCTTC | TRBJ2-1 | . | TRBV7-2 | .
CASSIFGSAGEQFF | TGTGCCAGTAGTATATTCGGCTCAGCGGGTGAGCAGTTCTTC | TRBJ2-1 | . | TRBV19 | .
CASTQLLAGGLSRTDTQYF | TGTGCCAGCACGCAATTATTAGCGGGAGGCCTCTCACGGACAGATACGCAGTATTTT | TRBJ2-3 | TRBD2 | TRBV27 | .
CASSLLAGGDTQYF | TGTGCCAGCAGCTTATTAGCGGGGGGAGATACGCAGTATTTT | TRBJ2-3 | TRBD2 | TRBV5-5 | .
CASRRNPSGAYEQYF | TGTGCCAGCAGAAGAAACCCTAGCGGGGCCTACGAGCAGTACTTC | TRBJ2-7 | TRBD2 | TRBV6-5 | .
CASRIGDISGNTIYF | TGTGCCAGCAGAATAGGTGACATCTCTGGAAACACCATATATTTT | TRBJ1-3 | . | TRBV2 | few
CSAGNAGELFF | TGCAGTGCTGGAAACGCCGGGGAGCTGTTTTTT | TRBJ2-2 | . | TRBV20-1 | .
CASSEASSSYNEQFF | TGCGCCAGCAGTGAAGCTAGCAGCTCCTACAATGAGCAGTTCTTC | TRBJ2-1 | . | TRBV10-2 | .
CATKMGDAYNSPLHF | TGTGCCACCAAAATGGGGGACGCCTATAATTCACCCCTCCACTTT | TRBJ1-6 | . | TRBV27 | .
CASSLPVGGELFF | TGTGCCAGCAGCTTACCCGTGGGCGGGGAGCTGTTTTTT | TRBJ2-2 | . | TRBV11-3 | .
CASSTAYGYTF | TGTGCCAGCAGCACTGCCTATGGCTACACCTTC | TRBJ1-2 | . | TRBV2 | few
CASSGRDRVRDTQYF | TGTGCCAGCAGCGGCCGGGACAGGGTACGAGATACGCAGTATTTT | TRBJ2-3 | TRBD1 | TRBV7-2 | .
CASSFYQETQYF | TGCGCCAGCAGCTTTTATCAAGAGACCCAGTACTTC | TRBJ2-5 | . | TRBV5-1 | .
CASSLAMARGEKLFF | TGTGCCAGCAGCTTAGCTATGGCCCGAGGGGAAAAACTGTTTTTT | TRBJ1-4 | . | TRBV7-9 | .